Each of the 5 T cell receptor beta chains below was sequenced from the same sample in a study of blood T cell repertoires in COVID-19. Produced via immunoSEQ multiplex PCR; TCRdb's table is partial and in-frame only. This sample yields roughly 14,000 clones, of which under 90% are seen a single time; under 25% belongs to the top ten. Sample: peripheral blood. The receptor source for this set is a woman aged 55-70 years with acute or convalescent COVID-19.

The chain is built from TRBV15 and TRBJ2-5; 7 bases are a match to TRBD2. J gave up 3 bases and V 3 bases, and 7 bases lay outside the gene matches. Germline lookup yields CDR1 LNHNV and CDR2 YYDKDF (reference sequence). This CDR3 contains 15 residues. The CDR3: CATSRDGREEETQYF. CDR3 sequence (DNA): TGTGCCACCAGCAGGGACGGACGGGAGGAAGAGACCCAGTACTTC.

J is TRBJ2-5 and V is TRBV18; 7 positions agree with TRBD2. Unmatched junction bases numbered 4, after V lost 2 bases and J lost 1 base. This CDR3 contains 15 residues. Looked up from germline, CDR1 is KGHSH and CDR2 is LQKENI. CDR3 amino acids: CASSPSGGAQETQYF. The DNA of the CDR3 is TGTGCCAGCTCACCATCGGGAGGAGCCCAAGAGACCCAGTACTTC.

The V call is TRBV5-1, the J call TRBJ1-1; unclear D gene. V lost 3 bases and J 4 bases, leaving 13 bases between the germline ends. From germline, CDR1 is SGHRS and CDR2 YFSETQ. The CDR3 runs to 14 residues. Here the CDR3 reads CASSSTSGFTEAFF. DNA for the CDR3: TGCGCCAGCAGCTCGACGAGCGGGTTCACTGAAGCTTTCTTT.

The chain joins TRBV5-1 to TRBJ2-1, with 13 nucleotides matching TRBD2. V was clipped by 4 bases and J by 8 bases; unmatched bases: 9. This CDR3 has 16 amino acids. The germline gives CDR1 SGHRS, CDR2 YFSETQ. The CDR3 nucleotides read TGCGCCAGCAGCGCCGGGACTAGCGGGGCCCAGGATGAGCAGTTCTTC. This codes for CASSAGTSGAQDEQFF.

The chain combines TRBV2 with TRBJ1-3; D remains unclear. The CDR3 loop spans 15 amino acids. V shed 2 bases and J shed 9 bases, with 17 bases lying between them. CDR1 is SNHLY, CDR2 FYNNEI, per germline. In DNA, the CDR3 is TGTGCCAGCAGTGAACCCCGACACAGTATGGTCACCATATATTTT. Translating gives CASSEPRHSMVTIYF.